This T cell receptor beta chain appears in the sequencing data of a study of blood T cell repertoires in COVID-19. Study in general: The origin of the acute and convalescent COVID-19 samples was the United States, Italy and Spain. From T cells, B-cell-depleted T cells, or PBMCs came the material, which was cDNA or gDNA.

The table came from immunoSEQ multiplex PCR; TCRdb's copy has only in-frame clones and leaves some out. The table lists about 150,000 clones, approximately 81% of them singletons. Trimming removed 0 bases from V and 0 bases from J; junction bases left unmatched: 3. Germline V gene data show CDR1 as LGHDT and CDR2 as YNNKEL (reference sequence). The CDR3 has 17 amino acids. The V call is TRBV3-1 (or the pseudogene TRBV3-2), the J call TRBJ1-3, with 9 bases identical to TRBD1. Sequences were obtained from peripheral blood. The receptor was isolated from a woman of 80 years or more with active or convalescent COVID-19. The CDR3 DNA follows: TGTGCCAGCAGCCAAGAAGGGACAGGGCCCTCTGGAAACACCATATATTTT. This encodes CASSQEGTGPSGNTIYF.